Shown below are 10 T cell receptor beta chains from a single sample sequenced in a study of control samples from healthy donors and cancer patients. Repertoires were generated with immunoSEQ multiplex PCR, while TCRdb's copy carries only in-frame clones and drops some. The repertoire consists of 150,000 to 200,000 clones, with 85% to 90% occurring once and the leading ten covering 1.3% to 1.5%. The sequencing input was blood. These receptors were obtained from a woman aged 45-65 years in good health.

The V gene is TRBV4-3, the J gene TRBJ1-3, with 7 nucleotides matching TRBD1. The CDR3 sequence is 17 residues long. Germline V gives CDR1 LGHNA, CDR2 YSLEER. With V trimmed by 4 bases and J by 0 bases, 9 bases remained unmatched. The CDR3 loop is CASSPSTGLRSGNTIYF. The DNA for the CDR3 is TGCGCCAGCAGCCCCTCGACAGGGCTTCGCTCTGGAAACACCATATATTTT.

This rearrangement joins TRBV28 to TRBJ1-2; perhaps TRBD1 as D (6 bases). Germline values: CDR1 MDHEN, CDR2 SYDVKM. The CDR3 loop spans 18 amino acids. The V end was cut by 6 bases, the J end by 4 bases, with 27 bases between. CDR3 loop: CASSPTSGLGEGGYGYTF. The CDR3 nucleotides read TGTGCCAGCAGCCCAACTTCGGGGTTAGGGGAGGGGGGCTATGGCTACACCTTC.

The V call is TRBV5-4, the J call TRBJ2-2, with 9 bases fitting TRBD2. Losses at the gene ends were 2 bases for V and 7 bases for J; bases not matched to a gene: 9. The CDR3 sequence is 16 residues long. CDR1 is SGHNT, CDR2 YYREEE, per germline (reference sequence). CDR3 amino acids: CASSFPREGLGGELFF. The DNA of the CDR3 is TGTGCCAGCAGCTTTCCGCGGGAGGGCCTTGGCGGGGAGCTGTTTTTT.

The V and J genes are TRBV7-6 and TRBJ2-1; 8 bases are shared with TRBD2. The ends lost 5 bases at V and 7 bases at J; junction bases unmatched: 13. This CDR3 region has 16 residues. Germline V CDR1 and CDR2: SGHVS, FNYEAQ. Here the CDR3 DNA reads TGTGCCAGCAGCCCCCTAGGAAGCGGGAGTCTAAATGAGCAGTTCTTC. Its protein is CASSPLGSGSLNEQFF.

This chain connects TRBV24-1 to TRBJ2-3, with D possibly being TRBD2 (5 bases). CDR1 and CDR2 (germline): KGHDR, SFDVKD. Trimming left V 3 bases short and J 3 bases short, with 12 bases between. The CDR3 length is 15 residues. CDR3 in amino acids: CATSDTRTGTDTQYF. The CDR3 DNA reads TGTGCCACCAGTGATACCAGGACGGGAACAGATACGCAGTATTTT.

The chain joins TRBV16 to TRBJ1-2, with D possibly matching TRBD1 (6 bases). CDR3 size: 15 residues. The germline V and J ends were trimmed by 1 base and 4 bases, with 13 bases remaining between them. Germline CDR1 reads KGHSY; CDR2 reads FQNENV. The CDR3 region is CASSQLKSGVYGYTF. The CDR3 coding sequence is TGTGCCAGCAGCCAATTAAAATCAGGGGTCTATGGCTACACCTTC.

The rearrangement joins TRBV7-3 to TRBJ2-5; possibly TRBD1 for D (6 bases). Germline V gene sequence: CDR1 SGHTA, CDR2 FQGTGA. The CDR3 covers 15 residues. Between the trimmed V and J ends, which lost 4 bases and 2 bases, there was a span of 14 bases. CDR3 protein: CASSSTGTRQETQYF. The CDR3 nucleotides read TGTGCCAGCAGCTCTACCGGGACACGTCAAGAGACCCAGTACTTC.

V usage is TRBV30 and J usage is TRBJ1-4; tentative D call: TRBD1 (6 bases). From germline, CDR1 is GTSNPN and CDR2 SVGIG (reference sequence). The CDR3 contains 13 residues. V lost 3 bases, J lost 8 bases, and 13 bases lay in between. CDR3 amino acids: CAWSRGLTEKLFF. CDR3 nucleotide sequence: TGTGCCTGGAGCAGGGGCCTGACAGAAAAACTGTTTTTT.

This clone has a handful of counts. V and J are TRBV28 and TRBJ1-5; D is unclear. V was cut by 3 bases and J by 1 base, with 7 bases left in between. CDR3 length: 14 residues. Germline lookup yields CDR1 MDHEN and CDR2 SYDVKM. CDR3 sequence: CASSFRLSNQPQHF. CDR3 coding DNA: TGTGCCAGCAGTTTCCGGCTGAGCAATCAGCCCCAGCATTTT.

The CDR3 DNA reads as TGTGCCAGCAGTGTAACAGGGTCACCCCTCCACTTT. This encodes CASSVTGSPLHF. The genes are TRBV28 and TRBJ1-6, with D possibly TRBD1 on 6 matching bases. This CDR3 comprises 12 residues. V was cut by 5 bases and J by 10 bases, with 9 bases left in between. Germline V CDR1 and CDR2: MDHEN, SYDVKM.